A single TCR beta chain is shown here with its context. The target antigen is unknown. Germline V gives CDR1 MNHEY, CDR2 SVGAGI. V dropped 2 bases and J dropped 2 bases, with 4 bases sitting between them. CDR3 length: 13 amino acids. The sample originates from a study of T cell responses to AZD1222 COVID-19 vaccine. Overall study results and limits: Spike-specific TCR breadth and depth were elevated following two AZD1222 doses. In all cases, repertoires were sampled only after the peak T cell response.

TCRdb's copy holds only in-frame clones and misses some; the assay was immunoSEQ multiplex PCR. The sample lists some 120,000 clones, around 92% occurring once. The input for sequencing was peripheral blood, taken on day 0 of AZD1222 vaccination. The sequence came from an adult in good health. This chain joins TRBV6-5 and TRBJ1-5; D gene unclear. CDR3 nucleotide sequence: TGTGCCAGCAGTTACCAGGGCAATCAGCCCCAGCATTTT. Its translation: CASSYQGNQPQHF.